The 29 T cell receptor beta chains below come from one sample, sequenced in a study of blood T cell repertoires in COVID-19. The assay was immunoSEQ multiplex PCR, and TCRdb's table has in-frame clones only and misses some. This table holds approximately 98,000 clones, approximately 70% found once. The source material was peripheral blood. These receptors all stem from a woman in her forties with acute or convalescent COVID-19.

The CDR3 spells CASSDSYEQYF. Written as DNA, the CDR3 is TGTGCCAGCAGCGATAGCTACGAGCAGTACTTC. V is TRBV5-4 and J is TRBJ2-7; D is unresolved. The CDR3 loop spans 11 amino acids. V was trimmed by 4 bases and J by 3 bases, leaving 5 bases between them. The germline gives CDR1 SGHNT, CDR2 YYREEE (reference sequence).

This clone has just a few counts. The chain links TRBV11-2 to TRBJ1-2, with 7 bases aligning to TRBD1. The trim removed 4 bases at V and 5 bases at J, leaving 7 bases unmatched. Germline V gene lookup returns CDR1 SGHAT and CDR2 FQNNGV. This CDR3 comprises 14 residues. The CDR3 region has the DNA TGTGCCAGCAGCTACCTACAGGGGAAGTATGGCTACACCTTC. Translated, it gives CASSYLQGKYGYTF.

The table lists this clone with a few counts. The genes are TRBV7-3 and TRBJ2-5, with 9 bases lining up with TRBD2. The CDR3 has 14 amino acids. J lost 5 bases, V lost 3 bases, and 4 bases had no gene match. Germline CDR1 is SGHTA and CDR2 is FQGTGA. CDR3: CASSLGGGAETQYF. CDR3 DNA sequence: TGTGCCAGCAGCTTGGGCGGGGGGGCCGAGACCCAGTACTTC.

The chain combines TRBV11-2 with TRBJ1-4; D ambiguous. Germline V lookup: CDR1 SGHAT, CDR2 FQNNGV. Trimming pared 3 bases from V and 7 bases from J, leaving 12 bases between. The CDR3 consists of 14 residues. CDR3 nucleotides: TGTGCCAGCAGCTTTGGAGGGCCCCTTGAAAAACTGTTTTTT. This gives the protein CASSFGGPLEKLFF. The entire variable domain, with the rest obtained from reference TRBV11-2 and TRBJ1-4, is as follows: EAGVAQSPRYKIIEKRQSVAFWCNPISGHATLYWYQQILGQGPKLLIQFQNNGVVDDSQLPKDRFSAERLKGVDSTLKIQPAKLEDSAVYLCASSFGGPLEKLFFGSGTQLSVL.

The table lists this clone with a few counts. The chain is built from TRBV15 and TRBJ1-1; TRBD1 is a possible D gene (5 bases). V was cut by 3 bases and J by 3 bases, with 8 bases left in between. This CDR3 is 13 amino acids long. CDR1 and CDR2 from the germline V gene are LNHNV and YYDKDF (reference sequence). CDR3 bases: TGTGCCACCAGCAGCGACAGACACACTGAAGCTTTCTTT. Translating it yields CATSSDRHTEAFF.

V and J are TRBV2 and TRBJ2-7, with D tentatively TRBD1 (6 bases). CDR3 size: 14 residues. Germline CDR1 SNHLY, CDR2 FYNNEI. V was clipped by 4 bases and J by 7 bases, with 17 bases between them. CDR3: CASSGLQGRGEQYF. The CDR3 DNA reads TGTGCCAGCAGTGGCCTTCAGGGGCGCGGGGAGCAGTACTTC. Using reference TRBV2 and TRBJ2-7 for the parts outside the CDR3, the full variable domain is EPEVTQTPSHQVTQMGQEVILRCVPISNHLYFYWYRQILGQKVEFLVSFYNNEISEKSEIFDDQFSVERPDGSNFTLKIRSTKLEDSAMYFCASSGLQGRGEQYFGPGTRLTVT.

This clone was detected a few times. The rearrangement uses TRBV4-3 and TRBJ1-2; perhaps TRBD1 as D (5 bases). This CDR3 contains 17 residues. Germline values: CDR1 LGHNA, CDR2 YSLEER. Trimming removed 0 bases at V and 3 bases at J, with 17 bases between. The CDR3 loop is CASSQDQRPGKDYGYTF. As DNA, the CDR3 is TGCGCCAGCAGCCAAGATCAGCGTCCAGGGAAAGACTATGGCTACACCTTC.

J is TRBJ2-2 and V is TRBV7-9; possibly TRBD1 for D (5 bases). The germline CDR1 and CDR2 sequences are SEHNR and FQNEAQ (reference sequence). V lost 1 base and J lost 7, with 10 bases in between. The CDR3 consists of 14 residues. The chain's CDR3 is CASSLEGIGGELFF. For the CDR3, the DNA is TGTGCCAGCAGCTTAGAGGGGATTGGCGGGGAGCTGTTTTTT.

V is TRBV18 and J is TRBJ2-5, with D possibly matching TRBD1 (6 bases). Germline CDR1 reads KGHSH; CDR2 reads LQKENI. V shed 3 bases and J shed 1 base, with 12 bases lying between them. The CDR3 is made up of 15 amino acids. The CDR3 nucleotides read TGTGCCAGCTCACCTATGGCCAGGGGCCAAGAGACCCAGTACTTC. This gives the protein CASSPMARGQETQYF.

The chain employs TRBV30 and TRBJ1-5; D is unresolved. The ends were cut back, 0 bases at V and 4 bases at J, with 7 bases in the middle. The CDR3 has 13 amino acids. Germline V CDR1 and CDR2: GTSNPN, SVGIG (reference sequence). In DNA, the CDR3 is TGTGCCTGGAGTGTAACGCAGAATCAGCCCCAGCATTTT. This translates into CAWSVTQNQPQHF.

V gene TRBV6-1 combines with J gene TRBJ1-4; TRBD1 might be the D (5 bases). V dropped 3 bases and J dropped 5 bases, with 13 bases sitting between them. Germline V gene lookup returns CDR1 MNHNS and CDR2 SASEGT. This CDR3 is 15 amino acids long. The DNA for the CDR3 is TGTGCCAGCAGTGACGGGGGTTGGATAAATGAAAAACTGTTTTTT. Protein sequence: CASSDGGWINEKLFF.

The chain uses TRBV5-1 and TRBJ2-1; 8 bases fit TRBD1. CDR3 size: 16 residues. Germline V CDR1 and CDR2: SGHRS, YFSETQ. The V segment lost 6 bases and the J segment 2 bases; nucleotides outside the gene matches: 10. The DNA for the CDR3 is TGCGCCAGCAACCTATTAGGACAGGGAGCCTACAATGAGCAGTTCTTC. Its protein is CASNLLGQGAYNEQFF. Full variable domain (missing parts from reference TRBV5-1 and TRBJ2-1): KAGVTQTPRYLIKTRGQQVTLSCSPISGHRSVSWYQQTPGQGLQFLFEYFSETQRNKGNFPGRFSGRQFSNSRSEMNVSTLELGDSALYLCASNLLGQGAYNEQFFGPGTRLTVL.

This chain links TRBV6-5 with TRBJ1-4, with D possibly TRBD1 on 6 matching bases. Germline V gives CDR1 MNHEY, CDR2 SVGAGI. This CDR3 is built from 14 residues. V gave up 6 bases and J gave up 7 bases, with 15 bases separating them. CDR3 protein: CASSRTGMGEKLFF. DNA for the CDR3: TGTGCCAGCAGCAGAACAGGGATGGGTGAAAAACTGTTTTTT.

The chain recombines TRBV5-1 with TRBJ2-3; TRBD1 aligns across 7 bases. V trimming: 0 bases; J trimming: 0 bases; junction bases outside the gene matches: 4. The CDR3 consists of 16 residues. Germline V gene data show CDR1 as SGHRS and CDR2 as YFSETQ. In DNA, the CDR3 is TGCGCCAGCAGCTTGGAGGGACAGTTTAGCACAGATACGCAGTATTTT. Translation gives CASSLEGQFSTDTQYF.

The J gene is TRBJ2-5, the V gene TRBV9, with 7 bases aligning to TRBD1. Germline CDR1 is SGDLS and CDR2 is YYNGEE. The V and J ends lost 4 bases and 2 bases, in that order; junction bases with no gene match: 8. The CDR3 consists of 15 residues. In nucleotides, the CDR3 is TGTGCCAGCAGCCCCCTGGGACAGCGTCAAGAGACCCAGTACTTC. It encodes CASSPLGQRQETQYF.

This chain uses TRBV5-5 with TRBJ1-6; the D gene is possibly TRBD1 (6 bases). CDR1 SGHKS and CDR2 YYEKEE come from the germline V gene (reference sequence). The V gene lost 0 bases and the J gene lost 7 bases, with 14 bases spanning the gap. The CDR3 spans 16 residues. This chain's CDR3 is CASSLGAGALNSPLHF. The CDR3 region has the DNA TGTGCCAGCAGCTTGGGGGCAGGGGCGCTGAATTCACCCCTCCACTTT.

The chain couples TRBV6-5 to TRBJ2-1; D not resolved. The germline gives CDR1 MNHEY, CDR2 SVGAGI. CDR3 length: 15 residues. Trimming left V 2 bases short and J 3 bases short, with 11 bases between. The CDR3 DNA is TGTGCCAGCAGTTACGAGCGCCCCCGCTACAATGAGCAGTTCTTC. This sequence encodes CASSYERPRYNEQFF.

The CDR3 spells CASSPTWTANTGELFF. The CDR3 DNA is TGTGCCAGCAGCCCCACATGGACTGCGAACACCGGGGAGCTGTTTTTT. V is TRBV7-2 and J is TRBJ2-2; weak D call: TRBD2 (5 bases). Trimming took 5 bases from V and 0 from J, leaving 13 bases between them. CDR1 SGHTA and CDR2 FQGNSA come from the germline V gene. The CDR3 runs 16 residues.

The chain's CDR3 is CASSLKPGTGGDQPQHF. The CDR3 nucleotides read TGTGCCAGCAGCTTAAAACCCGGGACAGGGGGTGATCAGCCCCAGCATTTT. The chain uses TRBV7-2 and TRBJ1-5, with TRBD1 matching over 11 bases. Germline V gene sequence: CDR1 SGHTA, CDR2 FQGNSA. The V gene end was trimmed by 2 bases and the J gene end by 5 bases; junction bases not matched to a gene: 8. CDR3 length: 17 residues.

In its sample, this clone was seen a few times. The chain links TRBV6-6 to TRBJ1-2; 12 bases map to TRBD1. The junction had 4 bases not matched to a gene; V was cut back by 0 bases and J by 8 bases. This CDR3 spans 15 amino acids. Germline V gene sequence: CDR1 MNHNY, CDR2 SVGAGI (reference sequence). The CDR3 DNA sequence: TGTGCCAGCAGTTACTCAAGGGACAGGGGGCAGGGCTACACCTTC. It is translated as CASSYSRDRGQGYTF.

This rearrangement joins TRBV12-3 or TRBV12-4 to TRBJ1-2; D gene uncertain. V was shortened by 2 bases and J by 6 bases, with 10 bases between the two germline ends. The CDR3 consists of 13 residues. The CDR3 DNA is TGTGCCAGCAGTTTATCCTATCGGGATGGCTACACCTTC. This gives the protein CASSLSYRDGYTF.

The rearrangement joins TRBV30 to TRBJ2-7; 8 nucleotides line up with TRBD1. V lost 2 bases, J lost 7 bases, and 7 bases stayed unmatched. This CDR3 region has 13 residues. CDR1 is GTSNPN and CDR2 is SVGIG in the germline V gene (reference sequence). The CDR3 DNA reads as TGTGCCTGGAGTCCCAGGGGGCTCGGGGAGCAGTACTTC. Translated: CAWSPRGLGEQYF.

The chain recombines TRBV25-1 with TRBJ1-5; 9 nucleotides match TRBD1. CDR3 length equals 15 residues. With V trimmed by 6 bases and J by 4 bases, 7 bases remained unmatched. Germline V gives CDR1 MGHDK, CDR2 SYGVNS. This CDR3 reads CASRRDRGRNQPQHF. In nucleotides, the CDR3 is TGTGCCAGCAGGAGAGACAGGGGGAGAAATCAGCCCCAGCATTTT.

About this clone: A junction boundary mismatches the germline segment, possibly from a read error. This chain links TRBV6-1 with TRBJ1-1, with D possibly being TRBD1 (5 bases). The CDR3 is 15 residues long. Germline V gives CDR1 MNHNS, CDR2 SASEGT. The CDR3 reads CASSEGHFMNTEAFF. The CDR3 DNA sequence: TGTGCCAGCAGCGAAGGACATTTCATGAACACTGAAGCTTTCTTT.

J is TRBJ2-4 and V is TRBV3-1 (or the pseudogene TRBV3-2), with unresolved D. Per the germline V gene, CDR1 is LGHDT and CDR2 is YNNKEL (reference sequence). The CDR3 extends over 13 amino acids. Deletions cut 2 bases from V and 15 bases from J, with 17 bases between. The CDR3 reads CASSQSTAPLTYF. DNA of the CDR3: TGTGCCAGCAGCCAAAGCACAGCTCCATTGACGTACTTC.

The table lists this clone with a few counts. This chain links TRBV18 with TRBJ1-2, with unresolved D. CDR1 and CDR2 (germline): KGHSH, LQKENI. This CDR3 spans 15 amino acids. V gave up 0 bases and J gave up 3 bases, with 11 bases separating them. The CDR3 reads CASSPPGGDDYGYTF. For the CDR3, the DNA is TGTGCCAGCTCACCACCGGGCGGGGATGACTATGGCTACACCTTC.

The chain couples TRBV7-2 to TRBJ2-1; 9 positions agree with TRBD2. Germline lookup yields CDR1 SGHTA and CDR2 FQGNSA. The V gene end was trimmed by 1 base and the J gene end by 4 bases; junction bases not matched to a gene: 2. CDR3 length equals 15 residues. This CDR3 reads CASSLGAGGYNEQFF. CDR3 coding DNA: TGTGCCAGCAGCTTAGGAGCGGGGGGATACAATGAGCAGTTCTTC.

The chain carries TRBV4-1 and TRBJ1-4, with a tentative D call TRBD1 (6 bases). Germline V gene lookup returns CDR1 MGHRA and CDR2 YSYEKL. The CDR3 has 17 residues. Trimming took 4 bases from V and 3 from J, leaving 18 bases between them. CDR3 sequence reads: CASSRLSRGQANEKLFF. In nucleotides, the CDR3 is TGCGCCAGCAGCCGACTTTCCAGGGGTCAGGCTAATGAAAAACTGTTTTTT.

This chain uses TRBV28 with TRBJ1-2; D gene unclear. This CDR3 is built from 13 residues. Germline-derived CDR1 and CDR2 are MDHEN and SYDVKM. Between the trimmed V and J ends, which lost 7 bases and 5 bases, there was a span of 14 bases. The CDR3 sequence is CASNEGRTYGYTF. The CDR3 nucleotides read TGTGCCAGCAATGAAGGGAGGACTTATGGCTACACCTTC.